What follows are 18 T cell receptor beta chains derived from one specimen sequenced in a study of Ad26.COV2.S vaccination and SARS-CoV-2 variants. The repertoire was sequenced with immunoSEQ multiplex PCR; TCRdb's copy has only in-frame clones and lacks some. The table shows about 420,000 clones, with roughly 90% occurring only once. Treatment denoted: some 20 received Ad26.COV2.S at low or high dose, single or two shots; several received placebo; per-sample allocation not given. After the first vaccine or placebo injection, samples were drawn on day 63. The starting material was peripheral blood, obtained in a trial of Ad26.COV2.S vaccine versus placebo. The receptors derive from a person between 18 and 65 years old who received the Ad26.COV2.S COVID-19 vaccine or a placebo.

The chain combines TRBV7-6 with TRBJ1-6, with TRBD1 matching 7 bases. This CDR3 has 14 amino acids. V lost 4 bases and J lost 6; bases outside the gene matches: 3. Germline V CDR1 and CDR2: SGHVS, FNYEAQ. This CDR3 is CASSSGQPNSPLHF. Written as DNA, the CDR3 is TGTGCCAGCAGCTCGGGACAGCCTAATTCACCCCTCCACTTT.

The V gene is TRBV30, the J gene TRBJ2-5; a weak D match, TRBD1 (6 bases). This CDR3 spans 17 amino acids. Trimming left V 2 bases short and J 0 bases short, with 19 bases between. Germline V gene data show CDR1 as GTSNPN and CDR2 as SVGIG (reference sequence). CDR3 coding DNA: TGTGCCTGGAGTCTAGGCGGTGGACAGCGGTACCAAGAGACCCAGTACTTC. Its translation: CAWSLGGGQRYQETQYF.

This clone is a singleton in its sample. V usage is TRBV6-5 and J usage is TRBJ1-5; no firm D call. CDR1 and CDR2 from the germline V gene are MNHEY and SVGAGI. The CDR3 is 12 residues long. V was shortened by 7 bases and J by 9 bases, with 13 bases between the two germline ends. CDR3 nucleotide sequence: TGTGCCAGCAAATCTTGGACCGGGCCCCAGCATTTT. It yields the protein CASKSWTGPQHF.

This clone was recorded only once. The rearrangement uses TRBV11-1 and TRBJ2-1; D is unclear. The CDR3 totals 13 residues. The V gene's germline CDR1 is SGHAT and CDR2 FQDESV (reference sequence). Trimming removed 2 bases at V and 4 bases at J, with 6 bases between. The CDR3 coding sequence is TGTGCCAGCAGCTTACTGGGATACAATGAGCAGTTCTTC. Protein product: CASSLLGYNEQFF.

The rearrangement uses TRBV21-1 and TRBJ1-3; the table gives TRBD1 as D, unverified against the DNA. TRBV21-1 is classified as a pseudogene. CDR3 length: 15 amino acids. CDR3 loop: CASRSRQGPGNTIYF. The CDR3, as DNA: TGTGCCAGCAGGTCCAGACAGGGCCCAGGAAACACCATATATTTT.

The genes are TRBV23-1 and TRBJ2-7; unclear D gene. TRBV23-1 is annotated as an ORF whose role is uncertain. The CDR3 has 11 amino acids. With 6 bases removed from V and 4 bases from J, the gap between germline ends came to 7 bases. CDR3 sequence (DNA): TGCGCCAGCAGCGGTAAATACGAGCAGTACTTC. Translation: CASSGKYEQYF.

The chain links TRBV7-6 to TRBJ2-2; tentatively, D is TRBD2 (6 bases). The ends were cut back, 5 bases at V and 1 base at J, with 17 bases in the middle. CDR1 is SGHVS, CDR2 FNYEAQ, per germline. This CDR3 spans 17 amino acids. The CDR3 region is CASSRFGGGKNTGELFF. The CDR3 nucleotides are TGTGCCAGCAGCCGATTCGGTGGAGGGAAGAACACCGGGGAGCTGTTTTTT.

The genes are TRBV7-2 and TRBJ2-2; 9 bases align to TRBD1. The CDR3 has 15 residues. V trimming: 2 bases; J trimming: 3 bases; junction bases outside the gene matches: 1. Germline CDR1 is SGHTA and CDR2 is FQGNSA. Here the CDR3 reads CASSLRDRDTGELFF. The CDR3 DNA is TGTGCCAGCAGCTTAAGGGACAGGGACACCGGGGAGCTGTTTTTT. The whole variable domain, filled in from reference TRBV7-2 and TRBJ2-2, reads GAGVSQSPSNKVTEKGKDVELRCDPISGHTALYWYRQSLGQGLEFLIYFQGNSAPDKSGLPSDRFSAERTGGSVSTLTIQRTQQEDSAVYLCASSLRDRDTGELFFGEGSRLTVL.

The rearrangement uses TRBV28 and TRBJ1-4; D not resolved. V gave up 7 bases and J gave up 8 bases, with 11 bases separating them. CDR1 and CDR2 from the germline V gene are MDHEN and SYDVKM. The CDR3 sequence is 12 residues long. The CDR3 reads CASIGVGEKLFF. The CDR3 nucleotides are TGTGCCAGCATCGGGGTGGGCGAAAAACTGTTTTTT.

A single count supports this clone. The rearrangement joins TRBV19 to TRBJ2-4, with a possible D match to TRBD1 (6 bases). V shed 3 bases and J shed 0 bases, with 15 bases lying between them. The length of the CDR3 is 17 residues. CDR1 LNHDA and CDR2 SQIVND come from the germline V gene (reference sequence). CDR3 residues: CASSIRQGPRAKNIQYF. CDR3 DNA sequence: TGTGCCAGTAGTATTCGGCAGGGGCCCAGAGCCAAAAACATTCAGTACTTC.

This clone showed up just once. The V call is TRBV9, the J call TRBJ2-2; D is undetermined. The V end lost 0 bases, the J end lost 6 bases, and 3 bases lay between the germline ends. Germline loops: CDR1 SGDLS, CDR2 YYNGEE. This CDR3 is 12 amino acids long. This CDR3 is CASSVDAGELFF. The CDR3 nucleotides read TGTGCCAGCAGCGTAGATGCCGGGGAGCTGTTTTTT. Using reference TRBV9 and TRBJ2-2 for the parts outside the CDR3, the full variable domain is DSGVTQTPKHLITATGQRVTLRCSPRSGDLSVYWYQQSLDQGLQFLIQYYNGEERAKGNILERFSAQQFPDLHSELNLSSLELGDSALYFCASSVDAGELFFGEGSRLTVL.

This chain connects TRBV30 to TRBJ2-3; D is unresolved. The CDR3 extends over 14 amino acids. Germline CDR1 is GTSNPN and CDR2 is SVGIG (reference sequence). V was clipped by 0 bases and J by 6 bases, with 13 bases between them. The CDR3 is CAWSVSYVTDTQYF. CDR3 DNA: TGTGCCTGGAGTGTATCTTATGTCACTGATACGCAGTATTTT. Combining the CDR3 with reference TRBV30 and TRBJ2-3 gives the whole variable domain SQTIHQWPATLVQPVGSPLSLECTVEGTSNPNLYWYRQAAGRGLQLLFYSVGIGQISSEVPQNLSASRPQDRQFILSSKKLLLSDSGFYLCAWSVSYVTDTQYFGPGTRLTVL.

The genes are TRBV23-1 and TRBJ2-3; no definite D call. TRBV23-1 is filed as an ORF, its function uncertain. V was pared by 9 bases and J by 6 bases, with 10 bases between. This CDR3 comprises 11 residues. The CDR3 here is CASSQWDTQYF. In DNA, the CDR3 is TGCGCCAGTTCACAATGGGATACGCAGTATTTT.

This chain links TRBV4-1 with TRBJ2-5; a weak D match, TRBD2 (7 bases). The CDR3 totals 16 residues. V was clipped by 0 bases and J by 10 bases, with 21 bases between them. Germline V lookup: CDR1 MGHRA, CDR2 YSYEKL. The CDR3: CASSQEGGYRGAIQYF. As DNA, the CDR3 is TGCGCCAGCAGCCAAGAAGGAGGGTATCGGGGGGCGATCCAGTACTTC.

V is TRBV27 and J is TRBJ1-5; D is possibly TRBD1 (6 bases). CDR3 length: 15 residues. The germline CDR1 and CDR2 sequences are MNHEY and SMNVEV (reference sequence). The germline V and J ends were trimmed by 4 bases and 3 bases, with 13 bases remaining between them. The CDR3 protein is CASSSRGPDNQPQHF. CDR3 bases: TGTGCCAGCAGTTCCAGGGGTCCTGACAATCAGCCCCAGCATTTT.

The chain joins TRBV5-6 to TRBJ2-7, with D perhaps being TRBD1 or TRBD2 (5 bases each). The V gene lost 5 bases and the J gene lost 5 bases, with 14 bases spanning the gap. CDR3 length: 13 residues. Per germline, CDR1 SGHDT and CDR2 YYEEEE. CDR3 bases: TGTGCCAGCAGACGTTGGGGGTGGGACGAGCAGTACTTC. Amino acid sequence: CASRRWGWDEQYF.

The chain is built from TRBV28 and TRBJ1-3; D call uncertain. Trimming shortened V by 7 bases and J by 0 bases, and 7 bases separated the two germline ends. The CDR3 is 13 amino acids. The germline gives CDR1 MDHEN, CDR2 SYDVKM. The DNA for the CDR3 is TGTGCCAGCATAAGGAGCTCTGGAAACACCATATATTTT. Encoded protein: CASIRSSGNTIYF.

The V and J genes are TRBV19 and TRBJ1-6; D is perhaps TRBD1 (6 bases). There are 15 residues in the CDR3. Germline loops: CDR1 LNHDA, CDR2 SQIVND (reference sequence). V was clipped by 2 bases and J by 7 bases, with 12 bases between them. CDR3 DNA: TGTGCCAGTAGTATATATCTGGGGGGCAATTCACCCCTCCACTTT. Translated: CASSIYLGGNSPLHF.